The 6 T cell receptor beta chains given below trace back to one sample, sequenced in a study of Ad26.COV2.S vaccination and SARS-CoV-2 variants. Treatment indicated: about 20 received Ad26.COV2.S at low or high dose, single or two shots; roughly five received placebo; per-sample allocation not given. Repertoires come from day 63 after the first vaccine or placebo injection. Data came from immunoSEQ multiplex PCR; TCRdb stores just in-frame clones and leaves some out. The sample carries around 500,000 clones, about 89% recorded once. The material sequenced was peripheral blood, taken in a trial of Ad26.COV2.S vaccine versus placebo. The receptors shown here come from a person between 18 and 65 years old who received the Ad26.COV2.S COVID-19 vaccine or a placebo.

The chain combines TRBV6-5 with TRBJ2-3; tentatively, D is TRBD1 (5 bases). Trimming stripped 5 bases from V and 4 bases from J, with 16 bases between. Germline V gives CDR1 MNHEY, CDR2 SVGAGI. CDR3 length: 15 residues. CDR3 residues: CASSTRQFNADTQYF. CDR3 nucleotides: TGTGCCAGCAGTACGAGACAGTTCAACGCAGATACGCAGTATTTT.

The J gene is TRBJ2-5, the V gene TRBV11-1, with 11 bases aligning to TRBD2. V lost 0 bases, J lost 2 bases, and 11 bases stayed unmatched. This CDR3 has 19 residues. Germline CDR1 and CDR2: SGHAT and FQDESV (reference sequence). CDR3 nucleotides: TGTGCCAGCAGCTTAGCAGTCACTAGCGGGGGAGCAGAACAAGAGACCCAGTACTTC. Protein: CASSLAVTSGGAEQETQYF.

This clone was seen a single time. The sample contains more than one DNA sequence encoding this CDR3. This sequence joins TRBV18 and TRBJ1-3; D unresolved. Germline assignment: CDR1 KGHSH and CDR2 LQKENI. This CDR3 spans 14 amino acids. V lost 2 bases, J lost 4 bases, and 9 bases lay in between. The CDR3 sequence: CASSPENGGNTIYF. As DNA, the CDR3 is TGTGCCAGCTCACCAGAGAACGGCGGAAACACCATATATTTT.

V and J are TRBV7-3 and TRBJ2-2; perhaps D is TRBD1 or TRBD2 (5 bases each). The V end was cut by 7 bases, the J end by 1 base, with 16 bases between. The CDR3 loop spans 16 amino acids. Germline CDR1 and CDR2: SGHTA and FQGTGA. CDR3 in amino acids: CASTSEGTRNTGELFF. The CDR3 bases are TGTGCCAGCACCTCCGAAGGGACCCGGAACACCGGGGAGCTGTTTTTT.

The chain couples TRBV2 to TRBJ1-1; D remains unclear. V dropped 6 bases and J dropped 5 bases, with 16 bases sitting between them. The CDR3 is 14 amino acids. Germline CDR1 reads SNHLY; CDR2 reads FYNNEI. CDR3 nucleotides: TGTGCCAGCAGGGGAGACAACCGCGTAACTGAAGCTTTCTTT. This encodes CASRGDNRVTEAFF.

The chain uses TRBV30 and TRBJ1-1, with D unresolved. Germline V gene sequence: CDR1 GTSNPN, CDR2 SVGIG (reference sequence). The CDR3 consists of 11 residues. Trimming shortened V by 5 bases and J by 8 bases, and 12 bases separated the two germline ends. The CDR3 DNA follows: TGTGCCTGGGGAACGGGATCCGAAGCTTTCTTT. Translated, it gives CAWGTGSEAFF.